The 31 T cell receptor beta chains below were found in one sample sequenced in a study of cytomegalovirus exposure and HLA in healthy donors. The PCR employed 60 Vbeta primers together with 13 Jbeta primers. Using immunoSEQ multiplex PCR, the repertoire was profiled, and TCRdb retains in-frame clones only, with some absent. Recorded for this sample: approximately 80,000 clones. The sequenced sample consisted of PBMCs. The receptors derive from a young man in good health and CMV-seropositive.

The chain links TRBV19 to TRBJ2-3; D is undetermined. This CDR3 comprises 13 residues. Germline V gives CDR1 LNHDA, CDR2 SQIVND (reference sequence). The V end lost 7 bases, the J end lost 1 base, and 9 bases lay between the germline ends. The CDR3 region has the DNA TGTGCCAGTAAGCCAAGAGGCACAGATACGCAGTATTTT. Translated: CASKPRGTDTQYF.

J is TRBJ2-7 and V is TRBV12-5, with 7 bases identical to TRBD1. After removal of 4 bases from V and 5 bases from J, the junction contained 5 bases not matched to a gene. The germline CDR1 and CDR2 sequences are LGHNT and FRNRAP. This CDR3 region has 13 residues. The CDR3 loop reads CASGCRGPHEQYF. Written as DNA, the CDR3 is TGTGCTAGTGGTTGTAGGGGGCCGCACGAGCAGTACTTC.

The rearrangement joins TRBV29-1 to TRBJ2-1; possibly TRBD2 for D (7 bases). The CDR3 has 15 amino acids. The V gene lost 7 bases and the J gene lost 7 bases, with 23 bases spanning the gap. CDR1 is SQVTM, CDR2 ANQGSEA, per germline. The CDR3 spells CSAPGGGGGWNEQFF. In nucleotides, the CDR3 is TGCAGCGCCCCCGGGGGAGGGGGAGGGTGGAATGAGCAGTTCTTC.

The chain couples TRBV7-8 to TRBJ2-1, with D possibly being TRBD1 (6 bases). The germline gives CDR1 SGHVS, CDR2 FQNEAQ. The ends were cut back, 3 bases at V and 5 bases at J, with 14 bases in the middle. The length of the CDR3 is 15 residues. This CDR3 reads CASSFLRDTDNEQFF. In nucleotides, the CDR3 is TGTGCCAGCAGCTTCCTCCGGGACACAGACAATGAGCAGTTCTTC.

The rearrangement uses TRBV15 and TRBJ1-1; unclear D gene. CDR3 size: 13 residues. Germline assignment: CDR1 LNHNV and CDR2 YYDKDF (reference sequence). V was pared by 1 base and J by 5 bases, with 8 bases between. CDR3 loop: CATSRVRATEAFF. DNA for the CDR3: TGTGCCACCAGCAGAGTGCGGGCTACTGAAGCTTTCTTT.

V usage is TRBV18 and J usage is TRBJ1-5; 7 bases match TRBD1. The V segment lost 4 bases and the J segment 5 bases; nucleotides outside the gene matches: 11. CDR1 and CDR2 from the germline V gene are KGHSH and LQKENI. This CDR3 region has 16 residues. The CDR3 loop reads CASSRQIRTGDQPQHF. The DNA of the CDR3 is TGTGCCAGCTCACGTCAAATTAGGACAGGTGATCAGCCCCAGCATTTT.

The chain couples TRBV19 to TRBJ1-1; TRBD1 matches at 10 bases. J was trimmed by 7 bases and V by 8 bases; bases with no gene match: 10. Looked up from germline, CDR1 is LNHDA and CDR2 is SQIVND (reference sequence). The CDR3 totals 14 residues. CDR3 nucleotide sequence: TGTGCCAGTTCAAACCCACGGGACAGGGGTGAAGCTTTCTTT. Protein sequence: CASSNPRDRGEAFF.

The chain carries TRBV19 and TRBJ2-2; TRBD1 is a possible D gene (6 bases). Trimming took off 10 bases at V and 2 bases at J, with 17 bases between the two ends. The CDR3 extends over 15 amino acids. Germline V gene data show CDR1 as LNHDA and CDR2 as SQIVND (reference sequence). The chain's CDR3 is CATSNRAANTGELFF. Written as DNA, the CDR3 is TGTGCCACCTCGAACAGGGCGGCCAACACCGGGGAGCTGTTTTTT.

The V and J genes are TRBV28 and TRBJ1-2, with D hard to call. V lost 3 bases to trimming and J lost 1 base, with 12 bases between them. CDR3 length equals 15 residues. The germline CDR1 and CDR2 sequences are MDHEN and SYDVKM. The CDR3 coding sequence is TGTGCCAGCAGTTTGATTACGGGTTTTAACTATGGCTACACCTTC. Translated: CASSLITGFNYGYTF.

The rearrangement joins TRBV7-2 to TRBJ2-5; D is perhaps TRBD1 (6 bases). Trimming shortened V by 6 bases and J by 11 bases, and 25 bases separated the two germline ends. This CDR3 contains 15 residues. Germline loops: CDR1 SGHTA, CDR2 FQGNSA. The CDR3 sequence: CASSLVGAGDQEQYF. CDR3 in DNA: TGTGCCAGCAGTCTAGTAGGGGCAGGGGACCAAGAGCAGTACTTC.

The chain is built from TRBV28 and TRBJ2-7, with 10 nucleotides matching TRBD1. This CDR3 has 14 residues. The V gene end was trimmed by 3 bases and the J gene end by 5 bases; junction bases not matched to a gene: 4. Germline lookup yields CDR1 MDHEN and CDR2 SYDVKM. The CDR3 DNA sequence: TGTGCCAGCAGTTTTAGGGACAGGGGCGACGAGCAGTACTTC. Translation: CASSFRDRGDEQYF. The full variable domain, its missing parts supplied by reference TRBV28 and TRBJ2-7, is DVKVTQSSRYLVKRTGEKVFLECVQDMDHENMFWYRQDPGLGLRLIYFSYDVKMKEKGDIPEGYSVSREKKERFSLILESASTNQTSMYLCASSFRDRGDEQYFGPGTRLTVT.

V and J are TRBV28 and TRBJ1-4; weak D call: TRBD1 (5 bases). Trimming removed 11 bases at V and 7 bases at J, with 29 bases between. The CDR3 consists of 17 residues. CDR1 MDHEN and CDR2 SYDVKM come from the germline V gene. Here the CDR3 reads CAARGGQGPKMGEKLFF. DNA of the CDR3: TGTGCCGCAAGGGGAGGGCAGGGCCCGAAGATGGGTGAAAAACTGTTTTTT. Supplemented by reference TRBV28 and TRBJ1-4, the full variable domain reads DVKVTQSSRYLVKRTGEKVFLECVQDMDHENMFWYRQDPGLGLRLIYFSYDVKMKEKGDIPEGYSVSREKKERFSLILESASTNQTSMYLCAARGGQGPKMGEKLFFGSGTQLSVL.

The chain uses TRBV6-4 and TRBJ2-1; 10 bases are shared with TRBD2. Germline V lookup: CDR1 MRHNA, CDR2 SNTAGT. V lost 6 bases, J lost 5 bases, and 7 bases stayed unmatched. The CDR3 runs 15 residues. DNA for the CDR3: TGTGCCAGCAGCCCTCTAGCGGGAGTCCACAATGAGCAGTTCTTC. It translates to CASSPLAGVHNEQFF.

J is TRBJ2-7 and V is TRBV28, with D possibly TRBD2 on 5 matching bases. The V gene lost 8 bases and the J gene lost 2 bases, with 22 bases spanning the gap. In germline, CDR1 is MDHEN, CDR2 SYDVKM. This CDR3 comprises 16 residues. The CDR3 protein is CASRERRHTLTYEQYF. DNA of the CDR3: TGTGCCAGCCGCGAGAGGAGGCACACTCTTACCTACGAGCAGTACTTC.

The chain uses TRBV5-6 and TRBJ2-7; D is possibly TRBD2 (5 bases). In germline, CDR1 is SGHDT, CDR2 YYEEEE. This CDR3 has 14 amino acids. V shed 1 base and J shed 6 bases, with 14 bases lying between them. The CDR3 loop reads CASSLPYDGVEQYF. The CDR3 DNA reads as TGTGCCAGCAGCTTGCCCTACGACGGGGTCGAGCAGTACTTC. Full variable domain (rest looked up from reference TRBV5-6 and TRBJ2-7): DAGVTQSPTHLIKTRGQQVTLRCSPKSGHDTVSWYQQALGQGPQFIFQYYEEEERQRGNFPDRFSGHQFPNYSSELNVNALLLGDSALYLCASSLPYDGVEQYFGPGTRLTVT.

The V call is TRBV6-1, the J call TRBJ2-3; 11 positions match TRBD2. V lost 4 bases, J lost 4 bases, and 7 bases stayed unmatched. Germline loops: CDR1 MNHNS, CDR2 SASEGT. This CDR3 contains 16 residues. CDR3 sequence reads: CASSVSIAGGPDTQYF. CDR3 bases: TGTGCCAGCAGTGTTTCCATAGCGGGGGGGCCAGATACGCAGTATTTT.

The gene calls are TRBV21-1 and TRBJ2-1; the table calls TRBD1, which could not be checked here. TRBV21-1 is a listed pseudogene. The length of the CDR3 is 14 residues. The CDR3 DNA follows: TGTGCCAGCAGGAGCAGGGTCTCCTACAATGAGCAGTTCTTC. As protein: CASRSRVSYNEQFF.

V gene TRBV28 combines with J gene TRBJ1-2, with 7 bases matching TRBD1. After removal of 3 bases from V and 3 bases from J, the junction contained 4 bases not matched to a gene. The CDR3 contains 14 residues. Germline CDR1 and CDR2: MDHEN and SYDVKM. The CDR3, as DNA: TGTGCCAGCAGTTTGCACAGGGGACACTATGGCTACACCTTC. This sequence encodes CASSLHRGHYGYTF.

The CDR3 coding sequence is TGTGCCAGTAGTATAGTGCGAGGGGGAAACACTGAAGCTTTCTTT. This codes for CASSIVRGGNTEAFF. The chain links TRBV19 to TRBJ1-1; D might be TRBD1 (6 bases). CDR1 is LNHDA, CDR2 SQIVND, per germline (reference sequence). This CDR3 has 15 residues. Trimming cost V 1 base and J 2 bases, with 11 bases left between them.

The chain carries TRBV28 and TRBJ1-1, with D possibly matching TRBD1 (5 bases). The CDR3 is 14 residues long. Per germline, CDR1 MDHEN and CDR2 SYDVKM. V lost 6 bases and J lost 6, with 17 bases in between. The CDR3 DNA follows: TGTGCCAGCAGGGGATTCGGGACTCTCGCTGAAGCTTTCTTT. This sequence encodes CASRGFGTLAEAFF.

The V call is TRBV7-8, the J call TRBJ1-4; TRBD1 is a possible D gene (6 bases). V was cut by 5 bases and J by 3 bases, with 16 bases left in between. The CDR3 runs to 16 residues. Germline CDR1 reads SGHVS; CDR2 reads FQNEAQ. The CDR3 loop reads CASSPLRGGPNEKLFF. CDR3 in DNA: TGTGCCAGCAGCCCGCTACGTGGGGGCCCTAATGAAAAACTGTTTTTT.

The chain links TRBV30 to TRBJ2-7, with D perhaps matching TRBD1 (5 bases). The germline gives CDR1 GTSNPN, CDR2 SVGIG (reference sequence). The CDR3 length is 14 residues. With 0 bases removed from V and 2 bases from J, the gap between germline ends came to 11 bases. The CDR3 spells CAWSVRGSTYEQYF. In DNA form, the CDR3 reads TGTGCCTGGAGTGTAAGGGGCAGCACCTACGAGCAGTACTTC.

V and J are TRBV6-1 and TRBJ2-7; maybe TRBD1 (6 bases). Per germline, CDR1 MNHNS and CDR2 SASEGT. This CDR3 comprises 14 residues. The ends were cut back, 4 bases at V and 0 bases at J, with 10 bases in the middle. CDR3 residues: CASSAGASSYEQYF. As DNA, the CDR3 is TGTGCCAGCAGTGCAGGGGCTAGCTCCTACGAGCAGTACTTC.

This chain connects TRBV19 to TRBJ2-1, with a possible D match to TRBD2 (7 bases). The CDR3 has 16 residues. Germline assignment: CDR1 LNHDA and CDR2 SQIVND (reference sequence). Trimming removed 3 bases at V and 7 bases at J, with 19 bases between. CDR3 sequence reads: CASSIGLAARGNEQFF. The CDR3 DNA sequence: TGTGCCAGTAGTATCGGGCTAGCGGCTAGGGGGAATGAGCAGTTCTTC.

Of note for this clone: Distinct nucleotide sequences in the sample also encode this CDR3. The chain couples TRBV6-1 to TRBJ1-2; D call uncertain. Germline CDR1 is MNHNS and CDR2 is SASEGT. The V end lost 5 bases, the J end lost 2 bases, and 6 bases lay between the germline ends. CDR3 length equals 12 residues. The DNA of the CDR3 is TGTGCCAGCAGTCTACCCAACTATGGCTACACCTTC. Its protein product is CASSLPNYGYTF.

The chain is built from TRBV5-1 and TRBJ2-7; 11 bases are shared with TRBD2. The CDR3 totals 15 residues. The ends lost 4 bases at V and 5 bases at J; junction bases unmatched: 8. The V gene's germline CDR1 is SGHRS and CDR2 YFSETQ. The CDR3 is CASSRETSGTHEQYF. The CDR3 region has the DNA TGCGCCAGCAGCCGAGAGACTAGCGGGACACACGAGCAGTACTTC.

The rearrangement uses TRBV29-1 and TRBJ1-1; no clear D. Trimming cost V 5 bases and J 3 bases, with 13 bases left between them. The CDR3 is made up of 13 amino acids. Germline CDR1 and CDR2: SQVTM and ANQGSEA. Here the CDR3 DNA reads TGCAGCGTTCATCCGGGGAGTGACACTGAAGCTTTCTTT. Translated, it gives CSVHPGSDTEAFF.

In the case of this clone: At the DNA level, this CDR3 is encoded by other sequences in the same sample as well. The CDR3 bases are TGTGCCAGTAGGGACAGGCAGAGTTCACCCCTCCACTTT. Its protein product is CASRDRQSSPLHF. The rearrangement joins TRBV19 to TRBJ1-6, with 7 positions matching TRBD1. Trimming removed 6 bases from V and 9 bases from J; junction bases left unmatched: 5. CDR1 is LNHDA and CDR2 is SQIVND in the germline V gene (reference sequence). The CDR3 length is 13 residues.

The rearrangement links TRBV7-8 to TRBJ2-3; possible D gene TRBD1, 6 bases. The germline V gene encodes CDR1 SGHVS and CDR2 FQNEAQ. The CDR3 length is 14 residues. V lost 5 bases and J lost 3, with 12 bases in between. The CDR3, as DNA: TGTGCCAGCAGCCGCCGGACAGAAACAGATACGCAGTATTTT. Protein: CASSRRTETDTQYF.

The chain joins TRBV7-9 to TRBJ2-7; 8 bases line up with TRBD1. Germline lookup yields CDR1 SEHNR and CDR2 FQNEAQ (reference sequence). Trimming at V came to 5 bases and at J to 6 bases, leaving 9 bases not matched to a gene. This CDR3 is 14 amino acids long. CDR3: CASSPKTGALEQYF. The CDR3 DNA is TGTGCCAGCAGCCCCAAGACAGGGGCTCTCGAGCAGTACTTC.

The chain is built from TRBV11-3 and TRBJ2-1, with no clear D. With 1 base removed from V and 5 bases from J, the gap between germline ends came to 12 bases. Germline V gene data show CDR1 as SGHNT and CDR2 as YENEEA. This CDR3 has 15 residues. CDR3 nucleotide sequence: TGTGCCAGCAGCTTAGCGTGGCATCAGGACAATGAGCAGTTCTTC. This translates into CASSLAWHQDNEQFF.